The 19 T cell receptor beta chains presented below share a single source sample, sequenced in a study of cytomegalovirus exposure and HLA in healthy donors (dated by TCRdb to the late 2010s). Library creation used the immunoSEQ multiplex PCR assay. For the multiplex PCR, a mixture combining 60 forward primers for TCR Vbeta segments and 13 reverse primers for TCR Jbeta segments was used. Held by TCRdb, this immuneACCESS table contains in-frame sequences only and omits some clones. Under half of the omission traces to an unresolved V gene where checked; the cause of the rest is unknown. This sample lists tens of thousands of clones; about 66% were detected once. Over 4.5% of the sample is in the top ten clones. The sequenced sample was PBMCs. Source of these receptors: a man aged 55 to 69 in good health and CMV-seropositive.

The chain couples TRBV18 to TRBJ2-5; 9 bases match TRBD2. V dropped 3 bases and J dropped 0; count of bases not matched to a gene: 2. This CDR3 has 15 residues. CDR1 and CDR2 from the germline V gene are KGHSH and LQKENI. The CDR3 is CASSPRTSDQETQYF. Here the CDR3 DNA reads TGTGCCAGCTCACCTCGGACTAGCGACCAAGAGACCCAGTACTTC.

The chain combines TRBV9 with TRBJ2-3; 8 bases align to TRBD2. The CDR3 has 16 amino acids. V lost 0 bases and J lost 0; bases outside the gene matches: 3. Germline values: CDR1 SGDLS, CDR2 YYNGEE. CDR3 sequence reads: CASSVGSSGSTDTQYF. The CDR3 coding sequence is TGTGCCAGCAGCGTAGGTTCTAGCGGGAGCACAGATACGCAGTATTTT.

This chain links TRBV2 with TRBJ2-7; no definite D call. Germline V gene sequence: CDR1 SNHLY, CDR2 FYNNEI. The CDR3 runs 11 residues. V was trimmed by 5 bases and J by 3 bases, leaving 5 bases between them. The CDR3 DNA sequence: TGTGCCAGCAGTTTTTACTACGAGCAGTACTTC. This sequence encodes CASSFYYEQYF.

The chain couples TRBV7-3 to TRBJ1-4; tentative D call: TRBD1 (6 bases). The V and J ends lost 7 bases and 3 bases respectively, with 12 bases between them. The CDR3 runs 14 residues. CDR1 SGHTA and CDR2 FQGTGA come from the germline V gene. The CDR3 region has the DNA TGTGCCAGCACCCAGGGGCTGTCTAATGAAAAACTGTTTTTT. Its translation is CASTQGLSNEKLFF. Looking up the rest from reference TRBV7-3 and TRBJ1-4 gives the full variable domain: GAGVSQTPSNKVTEKGKYVELRCDPISGHTALYWYRQSLGQGPEFLIYFQGTGAADDSGLPNDRFFAVRPEGSVSTLKIQRTERGDSAVYLCASTQGLSNEKLFFGSGTQLSVL.

This chain uses TRBV18 with TRBJ2-1; perhaps TRBD1 as D (6 bases). Germline values: CDR1 KGHSH, CDR2 LQKENI. The CDR3 is 16 residues long. Deletions cut 0 bases from V and 1 base from J, with 10 bases between. CDR3 DNA sequence: TGTGCCAGCTCACCACCTGGGGGCGAGTCCTACAATGAGCAGTTCTTC. Translation gives CASSPPGGESYNEQFF.

The chain links TRBV28 to TRBJ2-7, with a tentative D call TRBD2 (5 bases). The V end lost 2 bases, the J end lost 5 bases, and 10 bases lay between the germline ends. Looked up from germline, CDR1 is MDHEN and CDR2 is SYDVKM. The CDR3 sequence is 13 residues long. In DNA form, the CDR3 reads TGTGCCAGCAGTTTACCGGGGTACGACGAGCAGTACTTC. This translates into CASSLPGYDEQYF.

The J gene is TRBJ2-7, the V gene TRBV9; 9 nucleotides agree with TRBD1. This CDR3 has 14 residues. Germline V gene data show CDR1 as SGDLS and CDR2 as YYNGEE. Trimming cost V 3 bases and J 6 bases; bases outside gene matches: 7. In DNA form, the CDR3 reads TGTGCCAGCAGCGCGGGACAGGGATGGGCCGAGCAGTACTTC. This gives the protein CASSAGQGWAEQYF.

This clone was counted a few times. This chain uses TRBV5-6 with TRBJ1-2; D is uncertain. This CDR3 is 13 amino acids long. Germline V gene data show CDR1 as SGHDT and CDR2 as YYEEEE. V lost 3 bases, J lost 1 base, and 7 bases lay in between. CDR3 protein: CASSSTVNYGYTF. Written as DNA, the CDR3 is TGTGCCAGCAGCTCCACAGTTAACTATGGCTACACCTTC.

The chain employs TRBV27 and TRBJ1-6; D perhaps matches TRBD1 (6 bases). This CDR3 contains 16 residues. V lost 5 bases and J 7 bases, leaving 18 bases between the germline ends. Germline CDR1 MNHEY, CDR2 SMNVEV (reference sequence). DNA of the CDR3: TGTGCCAGCAGTCCCACGCGGCACAGGGACAATTCACCCCTCCACTTT. Its translation: CASSPTRHRDNSPLHF.

In its sample, this clone was seen once. The gene calls are TRBV12-2 and TRBJ2-7; the table calls TRBD2, which could not be checked here. TRBV12-2 is a pseudogene. The CDR3 loop spans 12 amino acids. CDR3 amino acids: CASRLDGYEQYF. In DNA form, the CDR3 reads TGTGCAAGTCGCTTAGACGGCTACGAGCAGTACTTC.

This clone was seen once. A junction end diverges from the germline sequence, so it may reflect a read error. This chain uses TRBV7-7 with TRBJ2-5; TRBD2 matches 7 bases. Germline loops: CDR1 SSHAT, CDR2 FNYEAQ (reference sequence). This CDR3 has 15 amino acids. This CDR3 is CASSSGTTSLETQYF. CDR3 DNA sequence: TGTGCTAGCAGCTCCGGGACTACAAGCCTGGAGACCCAGTACTTC.

This clone was picked up a small number of times. The V and J genes are TRBV7-8 and TRBJ2-2; TRBD2 agrees at 7 bases. CDR3 length equals 16 residues. The germline V gene has CDR1 SGHVS and CDR2 FQNEAQ. Losses at the gene ends were 5 bases for V and 4 bases for J; bases not matched to a gene: 10. CDR3 amino acids: CASSLNEWGGTGELFF. The CDR3, as DNA: TGTGCCAGCAGCCTAAATGAGTGGGGGGGCACCGGGGAGCTGTTTTTT.

The sample holds one count of this clone. The rearrangement links TRBV27 to TRBJ1-5; 9 nucleotides match TRBD1. Germline values: CDR1 MNHEY, CDR2 SMNVEV (reference sequence). This CDR3 comprises 15 residues. Unmatched junction bases numbered 4, after V lost 0 bases and J lost 7 bases. For the CDR3, the DNA is TGTGCCAGCAGTTTATCGAAGACAGGGGGGCAGCCCCAGCATTTT. This sequence encodes CASSLSKTGGQPQHF.

This sequence joins TRBV5-1 and TRBJ2-1; 7 bases are shared with TRBD2. The germline V gene has CDR1 SGHRS and CDR2 YFSETQ. V was clipped by 4 bases and J by 2 bases; unmatched bases: 9. The CDR3 length is 16 residues. The CDR3 DNA reads as TGCGCCAGCAGCGTACACCCTAGCGGAGCCTACAATGAGCAGTTCTTC. Residues: CASSVHPSGAYNEQFF.

The J gene is TRBJ2-5, the V gene TRBV27, with 9 bases lining up with TRBD2. CDR3 size: 14 residues. Germline loops: CDR1 MNHEY, CDR2 SMNVEV (reference sequence). V lost 7 bases to trimming and J lost 3 bases; unmatched junction nucleotides: 6. CDR3 nucleotides: TGTGCCAGCAACCCGACTAGCGGTGAAGAGACCCAGTACTTC. Residues: CASNPTSGEETQYF.

The V gene is TRBV6-5, the J gene TRBJ2-1, with 10 nucleotides matching TRBD1. The germline V gene has CDR1 MNHEY and CDR2 SVGAGI. There are 15 residues in the CDR3. The junction had 7 bases not matched to a gene; V was cut back by 6 bases and J by 5 bases. For the CDR3, the DNA is TGTGCCAGCAGGGGGAGACAGGGGGCAAACAATGAGCAGTTCTTC. Translation gives CASRGRQGANNEQFF.

About this clone: One end of the junction varies from germline; a read error may be responsible. The chain links TRBV6-1 to TRBJ1-5; the match to TRBD1 covers 7 bases. Germline loops: CDR1 MNHNS, CDR2 SASEGT. This CDR3 region has 12 residues. CDR3 loop: CASSPDRVYRYF. CDR3 DNA sequence: TGTGCCAGCAGTCCAGACAGGGTTTATCGGTATTTT.

The V call is TRBV6-5, the J call TRBJ1-5; 10 positions agree with TRBD1. Trimming removed 6 bases from V and 5 bases from J; junction bases left unmatched: 4. Germline V gives CDR1 MNHEY, CDR2 SVGAGI. The CDR3 sequence is 14 residues long. CDR3 nucleotides: TGTGCCAGCAGCCGGGGACAGGGGTATCAGCCCCAGCATTTT. Translated, it gives CASSRGQGYQPQHF.

The gene calls are TRBV5-1 and TRBJ2-1; TRBD2 matches at 10 bases. There are 13 residues in the CDR3. Trimming removed 0 bases from V and 15 bases from J; junction bases left unmatched: 6. Germline lookup yields CDR1 SGHRS and CDR2 YFSETQ. In DNA form, the CDR3 reads TGCGCCAGCAGCTTGGTAGCGGGAGGCGTCCCGTTCTTC. It is translated as CASSLVAGGVPFF.